The source of this TCR beta chain is a study of sequential checkpoint blockade in melanoma. Profiled with immunoSEQ multiplex PCR; TCRdb holds only in-frame clones, not every one. This repertoire shows 13,000 to 15,000 clones, under 65% found once; its top ten account for 15% to 20%. This clone was picked up a small number of times. V shed 6 bases, J shed 3 bases, and the junction held 5 bases outside the gene matches. Germline V gene data show CDR1 as MNHNY and CDR2 as SVGAGI (reference sequence). The CDR3 consists of 15 residues. Indicated treatment: randomized to nivolumab then ipilimumab (arm A) or the reverse (arm B).

This specimen consisted of CD8+ T cells sorted from blood (inferred from file names), obtained from a patient given nivolumab and ipilimumab in sequence. This rearrangement joins TRBV6-6 to TRBJ2-2, with 9 nucleotides matching TRBD1. This receptor was identified in a human donor with melanoma. CDR3 nucleotide sequence: TGTGCCAGCAGCCCGGGACAGGGCGACACCGGGGAGCTGTTTTTT. It translates to CASSPGQGDTGELFF.